These T cell receptor beta chains were read from a single sample in a study of shared clonotypes between healthy human individuals. Only in-frame clones appear in the TCRdb table, and some are missing; sequencing was by immunoSEQ multiplex PCR. The sample carries millions of clones, 85% to 95% recorded once. The sample comprised naive CD4+ T cells from PBMCs. Source of these receptors: a young man in good health. Some clones in this sample may be carry-over from other donors' samples. Both conserved end residues are part of each CDR3.

v_call: TRBV29-1; cdr3_aa: CSVGGLGSTDTQYF
v_call: TRBV6-1; cdr3_aa: CASSSRRDSEKLFF
v_call: TRBV30; cdr3_aa: CAWRGEGTEAFF
v_call: TRBV9; cdr3_aa: CASSVGTVLSGNTIYF
v_call: TRBV28; cdr3_aa: CASSPITDTQYF
v_call: TRBV30; cdr3_aa: CAWSVQGGGQPQHF
v_call: TRBV5-4; cdr3_aa: CASSFRGSSYEQYF
v_call: TRBV9; cdr3_aa: CASSLGRTGAGELFF
v_call: TRBV7-2; cdr3_aa: CASSPQGPETQYF
v_call: TRBV19; cdr3_aa: CASSTGGRPGTEAFF
v_call: TRBV4-3; cdr3_aa: CASSQVPSSGNTIYF
v_call: TRBV5-1; cdr3_aa: CASSLVSLLSSYNEQFF
v_call: TRBV6-1; cdr3_aa: CASSGTGINSNQPQHF
v_call: TRBV5-4; cdr3_aa: CASSNPPGEGTDTQYF
v_call: TRBV6-7; cdr3_aa: CASSLKGFLITYEQYF
v_call: TRBV25-1; cdr3_aa: CASSADSLSVYGYTF
v_call: TRBV2; cdr3_aa: CASRVSGQLYGYTF
v_call: TRBV28; cdr3_aa: CASDTRGYEQYF
v_call: TRBV5-1; cdr3_aa: CASRNPGQEYTEAFF
v_call: TRBV10-1; cdr3_aa: CASRSGQGPYEQYF
v_call: TRBV6-5; cdr3_aa: CASSGTSATDTQYF
v_call: TRBV6-5; cdr3_aa: CASSYQSGQVGEKLFF
v_call: TRBV18; cdr3_aa: CASSPSGTSGRLDTQYF
v_call: TRBV28; cdr3_aa: CASSLTGLADEQFF
v_call: TRBV25-1; cdr3_aa: CASSEGETQYF
v_call: TRBV5-1; cdr3_aa: CASSGPGDNEQFF
v_call: TRBV27; cdr3_aa: CASSFGGTGTYEQYF
v_call: TRBV6-1; cdr3_aa: CASSPSDRSYEQYF
v_call: TRBV6-5; cdr3_aa: CASSYSRESNEQFF
v_call: TRBV6-5; cdr3_aa: CASSYDPGTGGNEQFF
v_call: TRBV28; cdr3_aa: CASSSPGQGRDEQFF
v_call: TRBV5-6; cdr3_aa: CASRGLAGGGETQYF
v_call: TRBV19; cdr3_aa: CASRPGLAGNEQFF
v_call: TRBV4-1; cdr3_aa: CASSQPPRLAGGNEQFF
v_call: TRBV5-1; cdr3_aa: CASSLAPRNTEAFF
v_call: TRBV7-2; cdr3_aa: CASSATIGELFF
v_call: TRBV18; cdr3_aa: CASSPRLAGLYEQYF
v_call: TRBV2; cdr3_aa: CASSEAGGSTDTQYF
v_call: TRBV7-3; cdr3_aa: CASSLPGQGAFF
v_call: TRBV14; cdr3_aa: CASSLGWSQYF
v_call: TRBV18; cdr3_aa: CASSPRTNTGELFF
v_call: TRBV2; cdr3_aa: CASSPGQVTYEQYF
v_call: TRBV5-8; cdr3_aa: CASRSGTSGNTIYF
v_call: TRBV25-1; cdr3_aa: CASSESWTVTEAFF
v_call: TRBV27; cdr3_aa: CASSLWQGKEAFF
v_call: TRBV2; cdr3_aa: CASKEQPGQGTNEKLFF
v_call: TRBV27; cdr3_aa: CASSLASFYEQYF